This TCR beta chain was identified in a study of response to subunit inactivated influenza vaccine. Whole-study results and caveats: The authors offered the suggestion that each seasonal influenza vaccination recruits few new T cells.

One entry per CDR3 protein, called by TCRdb with MiXCR from the RT-PCR reads. This table has hundreds of thousands of distinct CDR3 sequences, 14% appearing once. The sample holds many counts of this clonotype. Its antigen remains unknown. Germline CDR1 and CDR2: MNHEY and SVGEGT. With 2 bases removed from V and 0 bases from J, the gap between germline ends came to 5 bases. The CDR3 runs to 14 residues. The receptor comes from a man aged 50 to 60 who received an inactivated influenza vaccine. The chain is built from TRBV6-2 or TRBV6-3 and TRBJ2-4; D unresolved. Source: PBMCs from blood, taken about 14 days before vaccination. CDR3 nucleotide sequence: TGTGCCAGCAGTTACGGGATAGCCAAAAACATTCAGTACTTC. Translating gives CASSYGIAKNIQYF.